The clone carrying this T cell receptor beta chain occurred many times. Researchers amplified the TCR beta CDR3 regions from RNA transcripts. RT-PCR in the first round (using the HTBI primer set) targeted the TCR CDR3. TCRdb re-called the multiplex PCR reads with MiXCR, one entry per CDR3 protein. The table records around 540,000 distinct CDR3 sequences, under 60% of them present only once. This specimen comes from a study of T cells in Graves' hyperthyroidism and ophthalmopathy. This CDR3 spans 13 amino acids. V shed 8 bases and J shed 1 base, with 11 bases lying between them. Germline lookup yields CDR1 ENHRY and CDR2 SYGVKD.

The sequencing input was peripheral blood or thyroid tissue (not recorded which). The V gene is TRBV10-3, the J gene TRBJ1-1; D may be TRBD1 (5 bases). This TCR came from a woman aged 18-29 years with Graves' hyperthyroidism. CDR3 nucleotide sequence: TGTGCCATCGATCGGGGGTCGAACACTGAAGCTTTCTTT. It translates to CAIDRGSNTEAFF.